Each of the 7 T cell receptor beta chains below was sequenced from the same sample in a study of neurological immune-mediated disorders. A single record per CDR3 protein comes from TCRdb applying MiXCR to the 5' RACE reads. The table lists some 48,000 distinct CDR3 sequences, about an eighth of them singletons. As for time point: longitudinal time-point 2. The sequenced sample consisted of PBMCs. These receptors were collected from a male donor with HTLV-1-associated myelopathy (HAM/TSP).

This clonotype showed up many times. The gene calls are TRBV7-9 and TRBJ1-4; TRBD1 matches 7 bases. The J segment lost 2 bases and the V segment lost 3 bases, leaving 0 bases of the junction unmatched. The CDR3 sequence is 14 residues long. Germline V gives CDR1 SEHNR, CDR2 FQNEAQ (reference sequence). CDR3 in DNA: TGTGCCAGCAGCTTGACAGGGACTAATGAAAAACTGTTTTTT. Encoded protein: CASSLTGTNEKLFF. The whole variable domain, filled in from reference TRBV7-9 and TRBJ1-4, reads DTGVSQNPRHKITKRGQNVTFRCDPISEHNRLYWYRQTLGQGPEFLTYFQNEAQLEKSRLLSDRFSAERPKGSFSTLEIQRTEQGDSAMYLCASSLTGTNEKLFFGSGTQLSVL.

There are many counts of this clonotype. J is TRBJ1-1 and V is TRBV6-5; possible D gene TRBD1, 5 bases. V lost 7 bases to trimming and J lost 4 bases, with 13 bases between them. CDR1 MNHEY and CDR2 SVGAGI come from the germline V gene. The length of the CDR3 is 13 residues. This chain's CDR3 is CASTAPGGTEAFF. In DNA, the CDR3 is TGTGCCAGCACCGCCCCGGGGGGCACTGAAGCTTTCTTT.

This clonotype has at least ten counts. The chain couples TRBV5-4 to TRBJ2-7, with TRBD1 identical over 8 bases. CDR3 size: 15 residues. J gave up 3 bases and V 0 bases, and 5 bases lay outside the gene matches. CDR1 SGHNT and CDR2 YYREEE come from the germline V gene (reference sequence). The CDR3 DNA reads as TGTGCCAGCAGCTTGGGGGACAGGCCACTCTACGAGCAGTACTTC. Translation gives CASSLGDRPLYEQYF.

Ten or more counts support this clonotype. The chain couples TRBV20-1 to TRBJ2-7; unclear D gene. V lost 3 bases and J lost 2, with 17 bases in between. The CDR3 spans 15 residues. Germline values: CDR1 DFQATT, CDR2 SNEGSKA (reference sequence). CDR3 in amino acids: CSARSPGREAYEQYF. DNA for the CDR3: TGCAGTGCTAGGAGCCCGGGCCGAGAGGCCTACGAGCAGTACTTC.

The gene calls are TRBV28 and TRBJ2-7; D unresolved. The CDR3 has 12 amino acids. V was shortened by 11 bases and J by 2 bases, with 13 bases between the two germline ends. The germline gives CDR1 MDHEN, CDR2 SYDVKM. In DNA form, the CDR3 reads TGTGCCCTCTCGGGCCGTACCTACGAGCAGTACTTC. Encoded protein: CALSGRTYEQYF. The entire variable domain, with the rest obtained from reference TRBV28 and TRBJ2-7, is as follows: DVKVTQSSRYLVKRTGEKVFLECVQDMDHENMFWYRQDPGLGLRLIYFSYDVKMKEKGDIPEGYSVSREKKERFSLILESASTNQTSMYLCALSGRTYEQYFGPGTRLTVT.

In this sample, this clonotype turned up many times. The chain couples TRBV5-1 to TRBJ1-1; 8 bases align to TRBD1. Germline V lookup: CDR1 SGHRS, CDR2 YFSETQ. The CDR3 length is 16 residues. V lost 4 bases and J lost 0; bases outside the gene matches: 8. The CDR3 region has the DNA TGCGCCAGCAGCATGGACAGGGCGCAGTTGAACACTGAAGCTTTCTTT. Translated: CASSMDRAQLNTEAFF. Based on the CDR3 plus reference TRBV5-1 and TRBJ1-1, the full variable domain is KAGVTQTPRYLIKTRGQQVTLSCSPISGHRSVSWYQQTPGQGLQFLFEYFSETQRNKGNFPGRFSGRQFSNSRSEMNVSTLELGDSALYLCASSMDRAQLNTEAFFGQGTRLTVV.

There are many counts of this clonotype. The genes are TRBV28 and TRBJ2-5; 8 bases map to TRBD1. Germline V gene data show CDR1 as MDHEN and CDR2 as SYDVKM. The ends lost 2 bases at V and 4 bases at J; junction bases unmatched: 6. The CDR3 has 15 amino acids. The CDR3 nucleotides read TGTGCCAGCAGTTTACTGTTCGGGACAGGAGAGACCCAGTACTTC. Residues: CASSLLFGTGETQYF.